These T cell receptor beta chains were read from a single sample in a study of human thymus T cells. Sequencing used immunoSEQ multiplex PCR; TCRdb keeps in-frame clones, though not all of them. The sample holds about 78,000 clones, around 96% seen once. The sequenced material came from thymus tissue. All receptors come from a boy less than two years old with a congenital heart defect but otherwise immunologically healthy. Both conserved end residues are part of each CDR3. D genes are given only for firm matches. Some rows mark clone size as missing; the rest say once, few, many or name a class of expanded clone.

>.|TRBJ1-4|TRBV7-2|.
TGTGCCAGCAGCTTAGGGACTTCTTCCTTAATGAGTGAAAAACTGTTTTTT
CASSLGTSSLMSEKLFF
>.|TRBJ1-2|TRBV23-1|.
TGCGCCAGCAGTCCCAAACAGGGACGACACTATGGCTACACCTTC
CASSPKQGRHYGYTF
>.|TRBJ2-3|TRBV27|.
TGTGCCAGCAGCCCTGGGGGGCCCGTCTTCACAGATACGCAGTATTTT
CASSPGGPVFTDTQYF
>.|TRBJ2-3|TRBV5-1|.
TGCGCCAGCAGCTTGGCCAGGTGGCGGGGCCCAAGCACAGATACGCAGTATTTT
CASSLARWRGPSTDTQYF
>.|TRBJ1-4|TRBV5-6|.
TGTGCCAGCAGCTTGACAGGGTCCTTACATGAAAAACTGTTTTTT
CASSLTGSLHEKLFF
>.|TRBJ2-3|TRBV7-2|.
TGTGCCAGCAGCCCAGGTGGGGGGCCGCGCACAGATACGCAGTATTTT
CASSPGGGPRTDTQYF
>TRBD2|TRBJ2-3|TRBV28|.
TGTGCCAGCAGAAGACTAGCGGGAGCGACAGATACGCAGTATTTT
CASRRLAGATDTQYF
>TRBD1|TRBJ2-7|TRBV27|.
TGTGCCAGCAGCGGACAGGGGGCGGGGTACGAGCAGTACTTC
CASSGQGAGYEQYF
>TRBD1|TRBJ1-6|TRBV2|.
TGTGCCAGCAGAATTCGGGGGACAGGGGACGGTAATTCACCCCTCCACTTT
CASRIRGTGDGNSPLHF
>.|TRBJ1-2|TRBV25-1|.
TGTGCCACCAAGGAGGATGGAGGGGGGCGCACATTC
CATKEDGGGRTF
>TRBD1|TRBJ2-3|TRBV5-1|once
TGCGCCAGCAGCACCGGGACAGGGGGCGTCTGGGATACGCAGTATTTT
CASSTGTGGVWDTQYF
>TRBD1|TRBJ2-3|TRBV18|.
TGTGCCAGCTCACCACCGGGACAGGAATACACAGATACGCAGTATTTT
CASSPPGQEYTDTQYF
>TRBD2|TRBJ2-1|TRBV19|once
TGTGCCAGTAGTATCTGTTGCGGGAGCTCCTACAATGAGCAGTTCTTC
CASSICCGSSYNEQFF
>.|TRBJ2-7|TRBV27|.
TGTGCCAGCAGTCCTTCCCCGAGCGGAAACTACGAGCAGTACTTC
CASSPSPSGNYEQYF
>.|TRBJ1-3|TRBV5-6|.
TGTGCCAGCAGCTTGGGTCCCCCAGGGTCCCTCTCTGGAAACACCATATATTTT
CASSLGPPGSLSGNTIYF
>TRBD2|TRBJ2-1|TRBV30|.
TGTGCCTGGAGTGTACGGAAGCGGGGGGGCAATGAGCAGTTCTTC
CAWSVRKRGGNEQFF
>.|TRBJ1-4|TRBV7-6|.
TGTGCCAGCAGCTCCCCCAGTGAGGATGAAAAACTGTTTTTT
CASSSPSEDEKLFF
>.|TRBJ2-7|TRBV5-1|.
TGCGCCAGCAGCTTGGCTGGCGGTAGCTCCTACGAGCAGTACTTC
CASSLAGGSSYEQYF
>.|TRBJ1-1|TRBV6-6|.
TGTGCCAGCACCCCGGGACGATTGGTTCTGAACACTGAAGCTTTCTTT
CASTPGRLVLNTEAFF
>.|TRBJ1-1|TRBV4-2|.
TGTGCCAGCAGCCCCGAGCGTGACCTAGGCAGGGAGAACACTGAAGCTTTCTTT
CASSPERDLGRENTEAFF
>.|TRBJ1-5|TRBV19|once
TGTGCCAGTAGTATAAGGGAGGGAGACCTCAATCAGCCCCAGCATTTT
CASSIREGDLNQPQHF
>TRBD1|TRBJ2-2|TRBV6-4|once
TGTGCCACCCGGGACAGGGGGAACACCGGGGAGCTGTTTTTT
CATRDRGNTGELFF
>.|TRBJ1-1|TRBV5-5|.
TGTGCCAGCAGCTTGGAACCAAGGGGAGACACTGAAGCTTTCTTT
CASSLEPRGDTEAFF
>TRBD2|TRBJ2-7|TRBV28|.
TGTGCCAGCAGTTTATGGCTAGCGGCCTACGAGCAGTACTTC
CASSLWLAAYEQYF
>.|TRBJ2-7|TRBV5-4|.
TGTGCCACCCGGGCCTATGGTGGAGAGCAGTACTTC
CATRAYGGEQYF
>TRBD2|TRBJ2-5|TRBV5-4|once
TGTGCCAGCAGCTTTAGACTAGCTCCACTAGCGGAGACCCAGTACTTC
CASSFRLAPLAETQYF
>.|TRBJ2-3|TRBV5-1|.
TGCGCCAGCAGCTCTATCAATCCTACCACAGATACGCAGTATTTT
CASSSINPTTDTQYF
>.|TRBJ2-7|TRBV9|.
TGTGCCAGCAGCGTAATGCCAAAGAGCGACGAGCAGTACTTC
CASSVMPKSDEQYF
>TRBD2|TRBJ2-3|TRBV5-1|.
TGCGCCAGCAGCTTATTGACTAGCGGTAGCACAGATACGCAGTATTTT
CASSLLTSGSTDTQYF
>TRBD2|TRBJ2-1|TRBV5-6|.
TGTGCCAGCAGTTTCCCCCCTGGCGGGGGGCCGTACAATGAGCAGTTCTTC
CASSFPPGGGPYNEQFF
>.|TRBJ2-2|TRBV4-1|.
TGCGCCAGCAGCCAAAGGGGACTCCCGACCGGGGAGCTGTTTTTT
CASSQRGLPTGELFF
>TRBD1|TRBJ2-7|TRBV5-4|.
TGTGCCAGCAGCCGGGGACAGAACGAGCAGTACTTC
CASSRGQNEQYF
>TRBD1|TRBJ2-7|TRBV6-1|.
TGTGCCAGCAGTACCAGGGGGCTGTTCTACGAGCAGTACTTC
CASSTRGLFYEQYF
>.|TRBJ2-5|TRBV28|.
TGTGCCAGTTCCTCAGGGGCCACCCATCTAGAGGGCCAAGAGACCCAGTACTTC
CASSSGATHLEGQETQYF
>TRBD2|TRBJ2-3|TRBV6-1|.
TGTGCCCTCCACGGGGGGGGCACAGATACGCAGTATTTT
CALHGGGTDTQYF
>TRBD1|TRBJ1-2|TRBV27|.
TGTGCCAGCAGCCAACAGGGGCCCTATGGCTACACCTTC
CASSQQGPYGYTF
>.|TRBJ1-5|TRBV28|.
TGTGCCAGCAGTTTAGCGCAGGGGAATGGTCAGCCCCAGCATTTT
CASSLAQGNGQPQHF
>TRBD1|TRBJ2-2|TRBV27|once
TGTGCCAGCAGTTTTAAAACTGGATCAGGGACAGGAGCCGGGGAGCTGTTTTTT
CASSFKTGSGTGAGELFF
>TRBD2|TRBJ2-3|TRBV5-1|.
TGCGCCAGCAGGGGGACTAGCGGGAGAACTAGCACAGATACGCAGTATTTT
CASRGTSGRTSTDTQYF
>.|TRBJ2-5|TRBV27|.
TGTGCCAGCAGTTCCTCCGGTCCAGAAGAGACCCAGTACTTC
CASSSSGPEETQYF
>.|TRBJ1-1|TRBV11-2|.
TGTGCCAGCAGCCCCAGAGGGGCAGACACTGAAGCTTTCTTT
CASSPRGADTEAFF
>.|TRBJ2-7|TRBV6-1|.
TGTGCCAGCAGTGATCGGAATAGCTACGAGCAGTACTTC
CASSDRNSYEQYF
>TRBD1|TRBJ1-5|TRBV5-1|.
TGCGCCAGCAGCCTTAAGACAGGGGCGAATCAGCCCCAGCATTTT
CASSLKTGANQPQHF
>TRBD2|TRBJ2-3|TRBV6-4|.
TGTGCCAGCAGTGACGGGGGGGTAGATACGCAGTATTTT
CASSDGGVDTQYF
>TRBD2|TRBJ2-3|TRBV29-1|.
TGCAGCGTTACGGGTTTACAGCGGGAGTTAAAAAGAGGCACAGATACGCAGTATTTT
CSVTGLQRELKRGTDTQYF
>.|TRBJ2-1|TRBV5-6|.
TGTGCCAGCAGCTTGCCCCTCAGGTCCCACCGGCGGCGTGAGCAGTTCTTC
CASSLPLRSHRRREQFF
>.|TRBJ2-7|TRBV28|.
TGTGCCAGCAGTTTATCTAACAGCTTCTACGAGCAGTACTTC
CASSLSNSFYEQYF
>.|TRBJ1-5|TRBV9|.
TGTGCCAGCAGCAGGGGGGGGCGGCAGCCCCAGCATTTT
CASSRGGRQPQHF
>TRBD1|TRBJ2-7|TRBV12-5|.
TGTGCTAGTGGCCTGGACAGGGGGAATGAGCAGTACTTC
CASGLDRGNEQYF
>.|TRBJ1-1|TRBV11-2|.
TGTGCCAGCAGCTCGTCAGGCCTCCCACCTGAAGCTTTCTTT
CASSSSGLPPEAFF
>TRBD1|TRBJ2-1|TRBV28|.
TGTGCCAGCAGGACAGGGGGCTCCTACAATGAGCAGTTCTTC
CASRTGGSYNEQFF
>.|TRBJ2-1|TRBV7-9|.
TGTGCCAGCAGCCACCCCGCGGGTTCCGAGCAGTTCTTC
CASSHPAGSEQFF
>.|TRBJ2-2|TRBV23-1|.
TGCGCCCGCTTGACCTATAACACCGGGGAGCTGTTTTTT
CARLTYNTGELFF
>TRBD2|TRBJ2-1|TRBV7-2|.
TGTGCCAGCAGTTCTCTAGCGGGAGGCTACAATGAGCAGTTCTTC
CASSSLAGGYNEQFF
>TRBD2|TRBJ2-3|TRBV5-6|.
TGTGCCTCCCGGGGGGTAGCAGATACGCAGTATTTT
CASRGVADTQYF